One sample yielded the 15 T cell receptor beta chains listed below, sequenced in a study of blood T cell repertoires in COVID-19. Generated by immunoSEQ multiplex PCR, the TCRdb table keeps only in-frame clones and is missing some. The table has roughly 180,000 clones, more than 65% seen once. The source material was peripheral blood. The source is a woman aged 55-70 years with COVID-19, enrolled during active disease.

The chain joins TRBV3-1 (or the pseudogene TRBV3-2) to TRBJ2-5, with D maybe TRBD2 (6 bases). The CDR3 extends over 14 amino acids. V shed 2 bases and J shed 4 bases, with 11 bases lying between them. Germline-derived CDR1 and CDR2 are LGHDT and YNNKEL (reference sequence). For the CDR3, the DNA is TGTGCCAGCAGCCAAATCGGAGCGGGAGAGACCCAGTACTTC. This codes for CASSQIGAGETQYF.

In this sample, this clone turned up a few times. The chain couples TRBV6-5 to TRBJ2-7; D possibly corresponds to TRBD1 (6 bases). This CDR3 is built from 14 residues. Germline values: CDR1 MNHEY, CDR2 SVGAGI. V lost 2 bases and J 3 bases, leaving 11 bases between the germline ends. The CDR3: CASSYADRNYEQYF. The CDR3 DNA reads TGTGCCAGCAGTTACGCCGACAGGAACTACGAGCAGTACTTC.

V and J are TRBV11-3 and TRBJ2-7; 8 nucleotides line up with TRBD1. Looked up from germline, CDR1 is SGHNT and CDR2 is YENEEA. This CDR3 region has 13 residues. Unmatched junction bases numbered 5, after V lost 4 bases and J lost 6 bases. CDR3 sequence: CASSSETGGEQYF. CDR3 in DNA: TGTGCCAGCAGCTCCGAAACAGGGGGCGAGCAGTACTTC.

The chain joins TRBV7-6 to TRBJ2-3; 9 nucleotides match TRBD2. This CDR3 has 15 residues. The germline CDR1 and CDR2 sequences are SGHVS and FNYEAQ. V lost 5 bases and J lost 0; bases outside the gene matches: 3. DNA for the CDR3: TGTGCCAGCAGCAGAACTAGCGGGAGCACAGATACGCAGTATTTT. Translation gives CASSRTSGSTDTQYF.

This clone was found once. This chain joins TRBV28 and TRBJ2-6; weak D call: TRBD1 (6 bases). This CDR3 comprises 16 residues. Trimming pared 8 bases from V and 2 bases from J, leaving 16 bases between. CDR1 MDHEN and CDR2 SYDVKM come from the germline V gene. The CDR3 bases are TGTGCCAGCTATCGGACAGCAAGCCCTGGGGCCAACGTCCTGACTTTC. Its translation: CASYRTASPGANVLTF.

This clone was seen more than once but under ten times. The chain carries TRBV7-9 and TRBJ2-2, with TRBD1 as a possible D gene (5 bases). Germline assignment: CDR1 SEHNR and CDR2 FQNEAQ (reference sequence). Trimming took off 2 bases at V and 3 bases at J, with 13 bases between the two ends. This CDR3 has 16 residues. CDR3 sequence: CASSLLDTRDTGELFF. CDR3 nucleotides: TGTGCCAGCAGCTTACTAGACACCAGGGACACCGGGGAGCTGTTTTTT.

This clone came up a few times. The rearrangement links TRBV28 to TRBJ2-7, with 11 bases matching TRBD1. Losses at the gene ends were 8 bases for V and 6 bases for J; bases not matched to a gene: 12. Germline CDR1 reads MDHEN; CDR2 reads SYDVKM. The CDR3 length is 15 residues. This CDR3 reads CASQRPGQGVSEQYV. The CDR3 DNA reads TGTGCCAGCCAGCGTCCGGGACAGGGGGTTTCCGAGCAGTACGTC.

The gene calls are TRBV10-1 and TRBJ2-7; D might be TRBD1 (6 bases). Germline CDR1 WNHNN, CDR2 SYGVQD (reference sequence). The V and J ends lost 5 bases and 6 bases respectively, with 20 bases between them. The CDR3 is made up of 15 amino acids. CDR3 sequence reads: CASSPDRTTPCEQYV. The CDR3 DNA follows: TGCGCCAGCAGTCCCGACAGGACGACGCCCTGCGAGCAGTACGTC.

The rearrangement links TRBV2 to TRBJ1-4; 9 positions agree with TRBD1. After removal of 6 bases from V and 5 bases from J, the junction contained 7 bases not matched to a gene. In germline, CDR1 is SNHLY, CDR2 FYNNEI. The CDR3 totals 15 residues. The CDR3 is CASRPDRGKNEKLFF. The CDR3 region has the DNA TGTGCCAGCAGGCCTGACAGGGGGAAGAATGAAAAACTGTTTTTT. The entire variable domain, with the rest obtained from reference TRBV2 and TRBJ1-4, is as follows: EPEVTQTPSHQVTQMGQEVILRCVPISNHLYFYWYRQILGQKVEFLVSFYNNEISEKSEIFDDQFSVERPDGSNFTLKIRSTKLEDSAMYFCASRPDRGKNEKLFFGSGTQLSVL.

This clone was seen just once. The chain links TRBV7-3 to TRBJ2-3; 10 nucleotides match TRBD2. V lost 4 bases to trimming and J lost 5 bases; unmatched junction nucleotides: 6. CDR3 length equals 15 residues. Per germline, CDR1 SGHTA and CDR2 FQGTGA. Here the CDR3 reads CASSSSGGARDTQYF. DNA for the CDR3: TGTGCCAGCAGCTCAAGCGGGGGGGCAAGAGATACGCAGTATTTT. The entire variable domain, with the rest obtained from reference TRBV7-3 and TRBJ2-3, is as follows: GAGVSQTPSNKVTEKGKYVELRCDPISGHTALYWYRQSLGQGPEFLIYFQGTGAADDSGLPNDRFFAVRPEGSVSTLKIQRTERGDSAVYLCASSSSGGARDTQYFGPGTRLTVL.

The chain joins TRBV4-2 to TRBJ2-5; 15 bases are a match to TRBD2. Per germline, CDR1 LGHNA and CDR2 YNFKEQ. Unmatched junction bases numbered 4, after V lost 1 base and J lost 7 bases. There are 16 residues in the CDR3. This chain's CDR3 is CASSQGTSGGGLTQYF. DNA for the CDR3: TGTGCCAGCAGCCAAGGGACTAGCGGGGGGGGCCTGACCCAGTACTTC.

In its sample, this clone was seen a few times. The DNA of the CDR3 is TGCAGCGTTGAATTTGGGGGGGCGATTGGGGCCAACGTCCTGACTTTC. Amino acid sequence: CSVEFGGAIGANVLTF. V usage is TRBV29-1 and J usage is TRBJ2-6; D perhaps matches TRBD2 (7 bases). This CDR3 has 16 amino acids. In germline, CDR1 is SQVTM, CDR2 ANQGSEA. The germline V and J ends were trimmed by 2 bases and 3 bases, with 14 bases remaining between them.

Notes on this clone: One junction end does not reproduce the germline sequence, and a read error may be involved. This chain uses TRBV7-8 with TRBJ2-7; D is perhaps TRBD2 (6 bases). Germline CDR1 reads SGHVS; CDR2 reads FQNEAQ. The CDR3 covers 15 residues. The CDR3 nucleotides read TGTGCCAGCAGTTTAGGACGGAGGGCCAGCTGGGAGCAGTACTTC. Residues: CASSLGRRASWEQYF.

This chain joins TRBV4-1 and TRBJ2-3, with 10 bases aligning to TRBD1. CDR1 and CDR2 (germline): MGHRA, YSYEKL. Germline trimming cut 4 bases from V and 4 bases from J; bases unmatched to any gene: 5. The CDR3 runs to 15 residues. The CDR3 loop reads CASSPRTGGADTQYF. The CDR3 nucleotides read TGCGCCAGCAGCCCCAGGACAGGGGGTGCAGATACGCAGTATTTT.

Concerning this clone: Within the sample, other DNA sequences also encode this same CDR3. The chain employs TRBV6-5 and TRBJ1-1; D remains ambiguous. Germline-derived CDR1 and CDR2 are MNHEY and SVGAGI. CDR3 length: 14 residues. Trimming stripped 0 bases from V and 1 base from J, with 6 bases between. The CDR3: CASSYSGRNTEAFF. The CDR3 DNA is TGTGCCAGCAGTTACTCAGGGAGGAACACTGAAGCTTTCTTT.